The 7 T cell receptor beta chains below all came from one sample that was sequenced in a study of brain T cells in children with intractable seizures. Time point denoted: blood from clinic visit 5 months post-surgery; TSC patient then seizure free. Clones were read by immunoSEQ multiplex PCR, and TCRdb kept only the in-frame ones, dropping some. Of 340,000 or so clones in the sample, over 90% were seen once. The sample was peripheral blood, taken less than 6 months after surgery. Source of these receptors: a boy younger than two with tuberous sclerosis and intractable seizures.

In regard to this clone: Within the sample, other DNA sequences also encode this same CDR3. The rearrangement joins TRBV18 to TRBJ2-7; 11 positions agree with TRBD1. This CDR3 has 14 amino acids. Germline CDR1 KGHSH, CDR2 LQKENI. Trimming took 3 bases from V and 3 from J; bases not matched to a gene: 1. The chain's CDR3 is CASSPGTGGYEQYF. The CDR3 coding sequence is TGTGCCAGCTCACCTGGGACAGGGGGCTACGAGCAGTACTTC.

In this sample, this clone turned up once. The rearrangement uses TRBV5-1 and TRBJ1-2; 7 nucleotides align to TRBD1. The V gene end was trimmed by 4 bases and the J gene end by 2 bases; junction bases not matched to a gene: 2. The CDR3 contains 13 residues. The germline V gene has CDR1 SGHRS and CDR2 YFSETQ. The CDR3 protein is CASSADRNYGYTF. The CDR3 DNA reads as TGCGCCAGCAGCGCGGACAGGAACTATGGCTACACCTTC.

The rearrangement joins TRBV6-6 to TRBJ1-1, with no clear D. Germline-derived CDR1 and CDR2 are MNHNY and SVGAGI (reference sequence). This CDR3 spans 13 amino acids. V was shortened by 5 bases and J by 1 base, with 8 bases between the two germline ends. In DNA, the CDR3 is TGTGCCAGCAGTCTGCAACAGAACACTGAAGCTTTCTTT. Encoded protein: CASSLQQNTEAFF.

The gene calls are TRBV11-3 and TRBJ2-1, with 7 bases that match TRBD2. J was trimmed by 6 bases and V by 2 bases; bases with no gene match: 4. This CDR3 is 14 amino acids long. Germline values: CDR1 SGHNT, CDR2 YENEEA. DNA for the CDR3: TGTGCCAGCAGCTTAATGCGGGAGCGCAATGAGCAGTTCTTC. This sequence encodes CASSLMRERNEQFF.

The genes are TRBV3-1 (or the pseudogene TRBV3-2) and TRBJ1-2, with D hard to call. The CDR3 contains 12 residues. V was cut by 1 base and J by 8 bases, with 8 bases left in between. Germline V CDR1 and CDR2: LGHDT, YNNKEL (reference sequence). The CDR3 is CASSQGGRGYTF. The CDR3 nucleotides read TGTGCCAGCAGCCAAGGAGGTCGAGGCTACACCTTC.

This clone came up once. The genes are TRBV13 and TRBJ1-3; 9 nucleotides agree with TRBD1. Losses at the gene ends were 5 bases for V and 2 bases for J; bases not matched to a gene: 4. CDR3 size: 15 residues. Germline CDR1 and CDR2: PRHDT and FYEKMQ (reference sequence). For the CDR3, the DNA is TGTGCCAGCAGCCAATGGACAGGGGCTGGAAACACCATATATTTT. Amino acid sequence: CASSQWTGAGNTIYF.

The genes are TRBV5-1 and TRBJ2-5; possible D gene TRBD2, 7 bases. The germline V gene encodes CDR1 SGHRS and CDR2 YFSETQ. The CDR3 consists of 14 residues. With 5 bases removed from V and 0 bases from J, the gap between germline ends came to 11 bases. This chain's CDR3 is CASRGRGNQETQYF. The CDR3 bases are TGCGCCAGCAGGGGGAGGGGGAACCAAGAGACCCAGTACTTC.